Shown below are 7 T cell receptor beta chains from a single sample sequenced in a study of cytomegalovirus exposure and HLA in healthy donors. Generated by immunoSEQ multiplex PCR, the TCRdb table keeps only in-frame clones and is missing some. The profile covers about 240,000 clones, with approximately 84% appearing a single time and 0.95% to 1.5% taken by the ten largest. Sequencing was done on a sample of PBMCs. The source of these receptors is a woman aged 25 to 39 in good health and CMV-seropositive.

This rearrangement joins TRBV5-8 to TRBJ2-5; weak D call: TRBD1 (5 bases). The CDR3 extends over 13 amino acids. The ends were cut back, 0 bases at V and 4 bases at J, with 7 bases in the middle. Germline lookup yields CDR1 SGHTS and CDR2 YDEGEE. CDR3 sequence: CASSLGQLETQYF. For the CDR3, the DNA is TGTGCCAGCAGCTTGGGACAGCTAGAGACCCAGTACTTC.

The CDR3 sequence is CASSLSSRRSTGELFF. For the CDR3, the DNA is TGTGCCAGCAGCTTGTCTTCCAGGCGTAGCACCGGGGAGCTGTTTTTT. The gene calls are TRBV5-4 and TRBJ2-2; D remains ambiguous. Per germline, CDR1 SGHNT and CDR2 YYREEE (reference sequence). V lost 1 base and J lost 4, with 14 bases in between. The CDR3 runs 16 residues.

This clone was seen only a few times. This rearrangement joins TRBV2 to TRBJ2-5, with 8 nucleotides matching TRBD2. This CDR3 region has 16 residues. Germline CDR1 and CDR2: SNHLY and FYNNEI. The V and J ends lost 4 bases and 0 bases, in that order; junction bases with no gene match: 7. The CDR3 DNA is TGTGCCAGCAGTGGCGATAGCGGGAAGTACCAAGAGACCCAGTACTTC. Its translation: CASSGDSGKYQETQYF.

This chain links TRBV5-1 with TRBJ2-3; 9 positions match TRBD1. The CDR3 covers 16 residues. Germline loops: CDR1 SGHRS, CDR2 YFSETQ. Trimming cost V 4 bases and J 2 bases; bases outside gene matches: 8. This CDR3 reads CASSPGTGSSTDTQYF. The CDR3 bases are TGCGCCAGCAGCCCGGGGACAGGGTCTTCCACAGATACGCAGTATTTT.

Regarding this clone: The same CDR3 can be traced to other DNA sequences in this sample. V is TRBV5-1 and J is TRBJ1-1, with D uncertain. This CDR3 has 13 amino acids. The V gene lost 0 bases and the J gene lost 2 bases, with 5 bases spanning the gap. CDR1 is SGHRS and CDR2 is YFSETQ in the germline V gene. CDR3 in DNA: TGCGCCAGCAGCTTGGACAGAAACACTGAAGCTTTCTTT. Translating gives CASSLDRNTEAFF.

This clone has a single count. J is TRBJ2-7 and V is TRBV28; 11 nucleotides agree with TRBD2. The germline V gene encodes CDR1 MDHEN and CDR2 SYDVKM. V dropped 1 base and J dropped 3; count of bases not matched to a gene: 11. The CDR3 covers 18 residues. Here the CDR3 DNA reads TGTGCCAGCAGTTTATTCCCTCAGGGACTAGCGGTAGACTACGAGCAGTACTTC. Translated: CASSLFPQGLAVDYEQYF.

The chain has TRBV5-6 and TRBJ2-7, with 9 bases that match TRBD1. The CDR3 sequence is 16 residues long. Trimming removed 4 bases from V and 7 bases from J; junction bases left unmatched: 15. The germline gives CDR1 SGHDT, CDR2 YYEEEE. CDR3 bases: TGTGCCAGCAGCCAAGTAATTTTACAGGGGGCTCGAGAGCAGTACTTC. This gives the protein CASSQVILQGAREQYF.